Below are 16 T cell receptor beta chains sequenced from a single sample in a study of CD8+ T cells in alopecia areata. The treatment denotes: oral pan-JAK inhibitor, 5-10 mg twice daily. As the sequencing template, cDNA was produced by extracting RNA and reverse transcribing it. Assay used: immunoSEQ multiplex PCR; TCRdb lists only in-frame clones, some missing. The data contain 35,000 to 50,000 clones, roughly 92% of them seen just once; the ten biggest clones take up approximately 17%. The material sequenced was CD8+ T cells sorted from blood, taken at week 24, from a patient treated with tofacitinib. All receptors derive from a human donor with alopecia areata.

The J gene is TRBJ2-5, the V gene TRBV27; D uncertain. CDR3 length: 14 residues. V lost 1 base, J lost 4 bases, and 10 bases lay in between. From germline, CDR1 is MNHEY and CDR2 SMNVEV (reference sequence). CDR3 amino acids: CASSLFGKRETQYF. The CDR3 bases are TGTGCCAGCAGTTTATTTGGCAAGAGAGAGACCCAGTACTTC.

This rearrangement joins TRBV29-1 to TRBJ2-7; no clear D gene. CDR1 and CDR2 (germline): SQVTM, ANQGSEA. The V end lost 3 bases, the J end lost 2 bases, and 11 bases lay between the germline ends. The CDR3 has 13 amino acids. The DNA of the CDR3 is TGCAGCGTTGAGTCCGGAGTCCCCTACGAGCAGTACTTC. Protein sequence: CSVESGVPYEQYF.

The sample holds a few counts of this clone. CDR3 in amino acids: CASSGRLAGPPPFDEQFF. The DNA of the CDR3 is TGTGCCAGCAGTGGTAGACTAGCGGGGCCTCCGCCTTTTGATGAGCAGTTCTTC. The chain links TRBV6-1 to TRBJ2-1; TRBD2 agrees at 11 bases. CDR1 and CDR2 (germline): MNHNS, SASEGT. V shed 4 bases and J 8 bases; nucleotides not matched to a gene: 16. This CDR3 contains 18 residues.

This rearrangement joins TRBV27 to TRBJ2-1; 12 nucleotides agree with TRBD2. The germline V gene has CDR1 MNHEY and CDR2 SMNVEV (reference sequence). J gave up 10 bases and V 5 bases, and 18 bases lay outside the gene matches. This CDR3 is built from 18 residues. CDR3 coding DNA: TGTGCCAGCAGTGAACTAGCGGGGGGTGCCGTGGGTAGTAAGGAGCAGTTCTTC. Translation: CASSELAGGAVGSKEQFF.

The CDR3 loop is CASSQDLVEGQETQYF. The CDR3 DNA follows: TGCGCCAGCAGCCAAGATTTAGTAGAGGGCCAAGAGACCCAGTACTTC. The rearrangement uses TRBV4-1 and TRBJ2-5, with D tentatively TRBD2 (5 bases). CDR1 MGHRA and CDR2 YSYEKL come from the germline V gene. V was clipped by 0 bases and J by 1 base, with 12 bases between them. The length of the CDR3 is 16 residues.

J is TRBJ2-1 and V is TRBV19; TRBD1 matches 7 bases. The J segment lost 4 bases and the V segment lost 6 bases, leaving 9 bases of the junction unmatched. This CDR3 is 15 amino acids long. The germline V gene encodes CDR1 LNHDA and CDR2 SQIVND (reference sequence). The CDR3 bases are TGTGCCAGTAGAGCACAGGGGTCTGCATACAATGAGCAGTTCTTC. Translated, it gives CASRAQGSAYNEQFF. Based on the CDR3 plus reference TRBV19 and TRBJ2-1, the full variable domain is DGGITQSPKYLFRKEGQNVTLSCEQNLNHDAMYWYRQDPGQGLRLIYYSQIVNDFQKGDIAEGYSVSREKKESFPLTVTSAQKNPTAFYLCASRAQGSAYNEQFFGPGTRLTVL.

The CDR3 region is CSVGGTADGYEQYF. CDR3 sequence (DNA): TGCAGCGTGGGGGGGACAGCGGACGGCTACGAGCAGTACTTC. The chain has TRBV29-1 and TRBJ2-5, with D perhaps TRBD1 or TRBD2 (7 bases each). Gene TRBJ2-7 matches the end of the DNA better, so the J call may be wrong. The CDR3 length is 14 residues. CDR1 is SQVTM and CDR2 is ANQGSEA in the germline V gene.

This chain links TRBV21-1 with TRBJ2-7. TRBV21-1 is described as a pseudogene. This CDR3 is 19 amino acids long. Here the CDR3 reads CASSKFPPRRKNAGDEQYF. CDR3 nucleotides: TGTGCCAGCAGCAAATTCCCGCCTCGCCGTAAGAATGCAGGAGACGAGCAGTACTTC.

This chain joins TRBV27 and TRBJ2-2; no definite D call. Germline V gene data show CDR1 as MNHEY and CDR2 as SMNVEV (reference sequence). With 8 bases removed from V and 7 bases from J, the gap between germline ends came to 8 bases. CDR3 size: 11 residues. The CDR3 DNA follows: TGTGCCAGCGGAACGGGCGGGGAGCTGTTTTTT. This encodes CASGTGGELFF.

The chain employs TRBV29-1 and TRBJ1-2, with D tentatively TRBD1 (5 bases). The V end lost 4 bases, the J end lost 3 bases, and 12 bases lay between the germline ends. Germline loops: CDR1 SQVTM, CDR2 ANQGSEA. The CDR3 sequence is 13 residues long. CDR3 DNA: TGCAGCGTTGGGCCTCAGGGCGACTATGGCTACACCTTC. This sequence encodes CSVGPQGDYGYTF.

This CDR3 is CASSISRDRDTDTQYF. Written as DNA, the CDR3 is TGTGCCAGTAGTATTTCCCGGGACAGAGACACAGATACGCAGTATTTT. V usage is TRBV19 and J usage is TRBJ2-3, with 7 bases aligning to TRBD1. This CDR3 contains 16 residues. In germline, CDR1 is LNHDA, CDR2 SQIVND (reference sequence). V was clipped by 3 bases and J by 2 bases; unmatched bases: 8.

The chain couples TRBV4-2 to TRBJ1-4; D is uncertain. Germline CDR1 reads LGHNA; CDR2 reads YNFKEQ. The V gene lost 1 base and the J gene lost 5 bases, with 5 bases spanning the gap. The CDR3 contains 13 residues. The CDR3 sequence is CASSQVSNEKLFF. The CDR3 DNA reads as TGTGCCAGCAGCCAAGTCTCGAATGAAAAACTGTTTTTT.

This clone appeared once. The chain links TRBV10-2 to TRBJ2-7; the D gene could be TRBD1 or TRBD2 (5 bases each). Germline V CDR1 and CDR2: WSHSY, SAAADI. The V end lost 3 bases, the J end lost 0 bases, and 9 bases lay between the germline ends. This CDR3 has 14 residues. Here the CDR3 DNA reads TGCGCCAGCAGTGAAGGGGACGTCTCCTACGAGCAGTACTTC. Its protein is CASSEGDVSYEQYF.

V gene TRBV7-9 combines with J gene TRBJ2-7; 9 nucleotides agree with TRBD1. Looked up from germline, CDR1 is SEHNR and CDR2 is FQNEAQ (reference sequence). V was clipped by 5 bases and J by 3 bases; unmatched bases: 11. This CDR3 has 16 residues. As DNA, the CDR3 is TGTGCCAGCAGCGCCCAGAGTAGGGACAGGGACTACGAGCAGTACTTC. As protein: CASSAQSRDRDYEQYF.

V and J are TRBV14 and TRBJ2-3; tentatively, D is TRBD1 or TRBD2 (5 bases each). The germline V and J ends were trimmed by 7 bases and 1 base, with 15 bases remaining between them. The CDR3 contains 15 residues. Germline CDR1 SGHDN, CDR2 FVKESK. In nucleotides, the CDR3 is TGTGCCAGCACTGGGGTCGGGGCGTGCACAGATACGCAGTATTTT. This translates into CASTGVGACTDTQYF.

This chain's CDR3 is CASSSPGQGSYEQYF. The CDR3 coding sequence is TGTGCCAGCAGCTCCCCCGGACAGGGAAGCTACGAGCAGTACTTC. The rearrangement joins TRBV7-9 to TRBJ2-7; TRBD1 matches 8 bases. V trimming: 4 bases; J trimming: 3 bases; junction bases outside the gene matches: 8. The CDR3 consists of 15 residues. From germline, CDR1 is SEHNR and CDR2 FQNEAQ (reference sequence).